This T cell receptor beta chain was identified during a study of T cell changes during pregnancy in multiple sclerosis. The CDR3 is 15 residues long. Losses at the gene ends were 5 bases for V and 2 bases for J; bases not matched to a gene: 9. Germline CDR1 and CDR2: SEHNR and FQNEAQ (reference sequence). The data were produced by immunoSEQ multiplex PCR, yet TCRdb's version contains in-frame clones alone and is incomplete. There are around 60,000 clones in the sample; approximately 91% occur only once, and over 1.5% lies in the top ten. The sequencing used peripheral blood, collected in the first trimester of pregnancy. The chain joins TRBV7-9 to TRBJ2-7, with TRBD1 identical over 7 bases. The TCR comes from a female donor with multiple sclerosis, enrolled in a pregnancy study. CDR3 sequence (DNA): TGTGCCAGCAGCCAGGGGGACATCTCTCCCTACGAGCAGTACTTC. Translating it yields CASSQGDISPYEQYF.